The 10 T cell receptor beta chains below were found in one sample sequenced in a study of regulatory T cells in long-lasting Graves disease (dated by TCRdb to the early 2020s). This specimen's time point label, per the study, means: newly diagnosed GD, antithyroid drugs for less than 3 months. RNA was extracted from PBMCs in TRIzol for both TCR sequencing and RNA sequencing. Preparation of the library involved multiplex PCR. The instrument was an Illumina HiSeq 4000. To build TCR beta libraries, CDR3 regions were amplified by Arm-PCR using iRepertoire HTBI primers. TCRdb handled the public reads itself, with Q25 trimming in fastp and clone calling in MiXCR, and kept productive beta chains. Rows are combined by CDR3 protein, so each entry shows the most common genes and DNA. The sample table lists around 240,000 distinct CDR3 sequences, roughly 18% of them with a count of one. The ten largest clonotypes hold 14% of the sample.

This sample also appeared in a second study, on T cells in Graves' hyperthyroidism and ophthalmopathy.

The sequenced sample was peripheral blood mononuclear cells (PBMCs), obtained at new diagnosis, from a patient treated with antithyroid drugs. These receptors all stem from a young woman with Graves disease. Donor details come from another sample of the same person, matched by shared clones.

This clonotype was seen ten or more times. The rearrangement uses TRBV3-1 and TRBJ1-1; D is undetermined. The CDR3 totals 13 residues. The germline V gene has CDR1 LGHDT and CDR2 YNNKEL (reference sequence). Trimming took 2 bases from V and 4 from J, leaving 8 bases between them. The CDR3: CASSQSLGTEAFF. In nucleotides, the CDR3 is TGTGCCAGCAGCCAATCGCTTGGCACTGAAGCTTTCTTT. The variable domain in full, completed from reference TRBV3-1 and TRBJ1-1, reads DTAVSQTPKYLVTQMGNDKSIKCEQNLGHDTMYWYKQDSKKFLKIMFSYNNKELIINETVPNRFSPKSPDKAHLNLHINSLELGDSAVYFCASSQSLGTEAFFGQGTRLTVV.

This clonotype was seen at least ten times. The CDR3 spells CASSARGGIIYEQYF. The CDR3 coding sequence is TGTGCCAGCAGCGCGAGGGGAGGCATAATCTACGAGCAGTACTTC. The V gene is TRBV7-6, the J gene TRBJ2-7; tentative D call: TRBD2 (6 bases). Trimming shortened V by 5 bases and J by 3 bases, and 17 bases separated the two germline ends. CDR3 length equals 15 residues. Germline V lookup: CDR1 SGHVS, CDR2 FNYEAQ.

This clonotype turned up a few times. The gene calls are TRBV3-1 and TRBJ1-2, with D uncertain. CDR3 length equals 15 residues. The germline V gene encodes CDR1 LGHDT and CDR2 YNNKEL (reference sequence). V lost 0 bases and J lost 4, with 12 bases in between. This chain's CDR3 is CASSQEKWRSYGYTF. Here the CDR3 DNA reads TGTGCCAGCAGCCAAGAAAAATGGCGTAGCTATGGCTACACCTTC. Together with reference TRBV3-1 and TRBJ1-2, the CDR3 gives the full variable domain: DTAVSQTPKYLVTQMGNDKSIKCEQNLGHDTMYWYKQDSKKFLKIMFSYNNKELIINETVPNRFSPKSPDKAHLNLHINSLELGDSAVYFCASSQEKWRSYGYTFGSGTRLTVV.

Only one count was recorded for this clonotype. CDR3 DNA: TGTGCCAGCAGTCCCTCCGGGACTAGCGGTAGCACAGATACGCAGTATTTT. It yields the protein CASSPSGTSGSTDTQYF. V usage is TRBV6-1 and J usage is TRBJ2-3, with TRBD2 identical over 11 bases. CDR1 and CDR2 from the germline V gene are MNHNS and SASEGT. V lost 5 bases, J lost 0 bases, and 7 bases stayed unmatched. The CDR3 is 17 amino acids.

This clonotype was detected a few times. The rearrangement links TRBV19 to TRBJ2-7, with D perhaps matching TRBD2 (7 bases). Trimming cost V 3 bases and J 2 bases, with 14 bases left between them. The CDR3 covers 15 residues. CDR1 is LNHDA and CDR2 is SQIVND in the germline V gene (reference sequence). In nucleotides, the CDR3 is TGTGCCAGTAGTATTTCGGGGGGCGCTCCCTACGAGCAGTACTTC. This codes for CASSISGGAPYEQYF.

This clonotype was counted only a few times. The chain combines TRBV6-2 or TRBV6-3 with TRBJ2-1, with a possible D match to TRBD1 (5 bases). Trimming shortened V by 6 bases and J by 8 bases, and 14 bases separated the two germline ends. Germline values: CDR1 MNHEY, CDR2 SVGEGT. The CDR3 loop spans 13 amino acids. The CDR3 DNA reads TGTGCCAGCAGCGCCGACAGAGGCGATGAGCAGTTCTTC. Translated, it gives CASSADRGDEQFF.

Turning to this clonotype: A much more abundant neighbour one base away suggests this may be a read error. This chain connects TRBV11-2 to TRBJ1-5; D is perhaps TRBD1 (5 bases). Germline V gene lookup returns CDR1 SGHAT and CDR2 FQNNGV. The CDR3 extends over 17 amino acids. The CDR3 is CASSLRPDRYSSQPQHF. Here the CDR3 DNA reads TGTGCCAGCAGCTTGAGGCCAGACAGATATAGCAGTCAGCCCCAGCATTTT.

This clonotype was observed many times. The CDR3 region has the DNA TGCAGCGTTGGTCCAGGGCCAGATACGCAGTATTTT. Residues: CSVGPGPDTQYF. The rearrangement uses TRBV29-1 and TRBJ2-3, with D possibly matching TRBD1 (5 bases). V was cut by 4 bases and J by 4 bases, with 9 bases left in between. This CDR3 spans 12 amino acids. The germline gives CDR1 SQVTM, CDR2 ANQGSEA.

This clonotype has a count of ten or more. This chain uses TRBV6-1 with TRBJ1-1; no clear D. The CDR3 loop spans 13 amino acids. Germline lookup yields CDR1 MNHNS and CDR2 SASEGT. V dropped 2 bases and J dropped 10 bases, with 14 bases sitting between them. The CDR3 bases are TGTGCCAGCAGTGAACCGGAGGTTTGGAGAGCTTTCTTT. It yields the protein CASSEPEVWRAFF.

There are many counts of this clonotype. The V gene is TRBV19, the J gene TRBJ1-5; D call uncertain. The germline V and J ends were trimmed by 7 bases and 2 bases, with 6 bases remaining between them. The germline V gene encodes CDR1 LNHDA and CDR2 SQIVND (reference sequence). The CDR3 sequence is 12 residues long. The DNA of the CDR3 is TGTGCCAGTACCGACGGCAATCAGCCCCAGCATTTT. Encoded protein: CASTDGNQPQHF.